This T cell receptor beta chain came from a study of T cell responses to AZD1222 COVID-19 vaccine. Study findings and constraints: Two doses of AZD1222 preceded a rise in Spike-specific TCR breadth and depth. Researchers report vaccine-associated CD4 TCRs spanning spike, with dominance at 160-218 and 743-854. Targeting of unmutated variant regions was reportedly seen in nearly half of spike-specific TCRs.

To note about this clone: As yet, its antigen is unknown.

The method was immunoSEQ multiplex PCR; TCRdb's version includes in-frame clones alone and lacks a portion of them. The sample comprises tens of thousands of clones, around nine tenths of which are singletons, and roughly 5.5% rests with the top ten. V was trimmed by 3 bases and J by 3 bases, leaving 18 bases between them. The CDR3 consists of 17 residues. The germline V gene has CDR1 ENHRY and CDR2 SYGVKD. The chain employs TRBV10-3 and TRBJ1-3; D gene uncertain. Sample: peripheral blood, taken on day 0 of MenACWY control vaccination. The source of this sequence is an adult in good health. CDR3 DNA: TGTGCCATCAGTGATAGTGGAGAGGTAGCTCGTGGAAACACCATATATTTT. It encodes CAISDSGEVARGNTIYF.